These 22 T cell receptor beta chains were sequenced from one sample in a study of monozygotic twins with inflammatory bowel disease. One entry per CDR3 protein, without DNA, is what TCRdb gives after re-calling the 5' RACE reads. The table for this sample gives about 160,000 distinct CDR3 sequences. The specimen sequenced was blood. These TCRs come from a human donor with ulcerative colitis or Crohn's disease, or a healthy co-twin of an affected twin (not recorded which).

This chain uses TRBV5-1 with TRBJ1-2; TCRdb selects TRBD1, and the lack of DNA leaves this call unchecked. The CDR3 totals 14 residues. CDR1 is SGHRS, CDR2 YFSETQ, per germline. CDR3 protein: CASSLEGGVRGYTF. Full variable domain (remainder filled in from reference TRBV5-1 and TRBJ1-2): KAGVTQTPRYLIKTRGQQVTLSCSPISGHRSVSWYQQTPGQGLQFLFEYFSETQRNKGNFPGRFSGRQFSNSRSEMNVSTLELGDSALYLCASSLEGGVRGYTFGSGTRLTVV.

The rearrangement joins TRBV6-1 to TRBJ1-5; the TCRdb D gene call, TRBD1, has no DNA to confirm it. The CDR3 spans 15 residues. Germline V CDR1 and CDR2: MNHNS, SASEGT. The CDR3: CASSAGQVSNQPQHF.

The V gene is TRBV4-1, the J gene TRBJ1-5. Germline assignment: CDR1 MGHRA and CDR2 YSYEKL. The CDR3 is 17 residues long. CDR3 sequence: CASSQDLGGLSNQPQHF.

V gene TRBV6-6 combines with J gene TRBJ1-1. The CDR3 spans 14 residues. Germline loops: CDR1 MNHNY, CDR2 SVGAGI (reference sequence). The CDR3 is CASSYSQMNTEAFF.

The genes are TRBV18 and TRBJ2-1; TCRdb selects TRBD1, and the lack of DNA leaves this call unchecked. The CDR3 totals 16 residues. Germline V lookup: CDR1 KGHSH, CDR2 LQKENI. Here the CDR3 reads CASFAPRKGSGNEQFF.

The chain is built from TRBV10-2 and TRBJ2-4; TCRdb calls TRBD2, which cannot be checked without DNA. The CDR3 loop spans 14 amino acids. Germline CDR1 and CDR2: WSHSY and SAAADI. The CDR3: CASWTSGEGNIQYF.

The rearrangement joins TRBV20-1 to TRBJ2-5; as DNA is missing, the TRBD1 call by TCRdb cannot be tested. The CDR3 covers 15 residues. The V gene's germline CDR1 is DFQATT and CDR2 SNEGSKA (reference sequence). CDR3 in amino acids: CSARDRRGGLETQYF.

The chain has TRBV20-1 and TRBJ2-7; TCRdb returns TRBD1, unconfirmable since there is no DNA. This CDR3 has 12 residues. Germline CDR1 and CDR2: DFQATT and SNEGSKA (reference sequence). Here the CDR3 reads CSVEGGWYEQYF.

V gene TRBV5-1 combines with J gene TRBJ2-1; TCRdb's D gene call, TRBD2, goes unchecked for lack of DNA. CDR1 SGHRS and CDR2 YFSETQ come from the germline V gene. The CDR3 totals 17 residues. CDR3 region: CASSLRTSGAAGNEQFF.

The J gene is TRBJ1-1, the V gene TRBV4-2. The length of the CDR3 is 13 residues. CDR1 and CDR2 (germline): LGHNA, YNFKEQ. CDR3 sequence: CASSQVRNTEAFF.

The J gene is TRBJ1-1, the V gene TRBV20-1; TCRdb outputs TRBD1, but without DNA this stays unchecked. CDR3 length: 14 amino acids. Looked up from germline, CDR1 is DFQATT and CDR2 is SNEGSKA (reference sequence). CDR3 in amino acids: CSASEGTGETEAFF.

The V gene is TRBV19, the J gene TRBJ2-7; TCRdb returns TRBD1, unconfirmable since there is no DNA. CDR3 length: 13 amino acids. Per the germline V gene, CDR1 is LNHDA and CDR2 is SQIVND (reference sequence). The chain's CDR3 is CASDGDRDYEQYF.

The V call is TRBV20-1, the J call TRBJ2-3; there is no DNA to check the TCRdb D call of TRBD2. Germline CDR1 and CDR2: DFQATT and SNEGSKA (reference sequence). This CDR3 is built from 15 residues. The CDR3: CSASTSGGFTDTQYF.

The chain is built from TRBV20-1 and TRBJ1-1; the D call of TRBD1 rests on TCRdb alone, since no DNA is present to check it. Germline loops: CDR1 DFQATT, CDR2 SNEGSKA (reference sequence). There are 19 residues in the CDR3. CDR3 amino acids: CSARAPYLQGSNPYTEAFF.

The rearrangement links TRBV7-9 to TRBJ2-2; TCRdb selects TRBD1, and the lack of DNA leaves this call unchecked. Germline V gene sequence: CDR1 SEHNR, CDR2 FQNEAQ (reference sequence). The CDR3 covers 16 residues. CDR3: CAGSDLGQGPAGELFF. Full variable domain (outside the CDR3, taken from reference TRBV7-9 and TRBJ2-2): DTGVSQNPRHKITKRGQNVTFRCDPISEHNRLYWYRQTLGQGPEFLTYFQNEAQLEKSRLLSDRFSAERPKGSFSTLEIQRTEQGDSAMYLCAGSDLGQGPAGELFFGEGSRLTVL.

V and J are TRBV6-5 and TRBJ2-6. The germline V gene has CDR1 MNHEY and CDR2 SVGAGI. The CDR3 is 17 residues long. The CDR3 is CASSHRQVPSGANVLTF.

The CDR3 loop reads CASSSRQGASYEQYF. The chain employs TRBV5-1 and TRBJ2-7; TCRdb's assignment of TRBD1 cannot be checked, as there is no DNA. The CDR3 loop spans 15 amino acids. The germline V gene has CDR1 SGHRS and CDR2 YFSETQ.

CDR3 sequence: CSALSGDPEFF. The chain recombines TRBV20-1 with TRBJ2-1; TCRdb designates TRBD1, a call that cannot be tested without DNA. CDR1 and CDR2 from the germline V gene are DFQATT and SNEGSKA (reference sequence). The CDR3 sequence is 11 residues long.

The chain combines TRBV7-8 with TRBJ2-7. Germline loops: CDR1 SGHVS, CDR2 FQNEAQ. The CDR3 is 13 amino acids. The CDR3 reads CASSLAGYYEQYF.

The V gene is TRBV7-6, the J gene TRBJ2-3; without DNA, the TCRdb call of TRBD2 cannot be checked. Germline CDR1 SGHVS, CDR2 FNYEAQ. The CDR3 loop spans 17 amino acids. CDR3 protein: CASSLDGASGIRITQYF. The full variable domain, rest sourced from reference TRBV7-6 and TRBJ2-3, is GAGVSQSPRYKVTKRGQDVALRCDPISGHVSLYWYRQALGQGPEFLTYFNYEAQQDKSGLPNDRFSAERPEGSISTLTIQRTEQRDSAMYRCASSLDGASGIRITQYFGPGTRLTVL.

The gene calls are TRBV21-1 and TRBJ2-2; TCRdb selects TRBD2, and the lack of DNA leaves this call unchecked. TRBV21-1 is deemed a pseudogene. This CDR3 comprises 14 residues. CDR3 region: CASSIKSRTGELFF.

The genes are TRBV5-4 and TRBJ2-2. CDR3 size: 12 residues. Germline V gene sequence: CDR1 SGHNT, CDR2 YYREEE (reference sequence). The CDR3 spells CASSWDSGELFF.